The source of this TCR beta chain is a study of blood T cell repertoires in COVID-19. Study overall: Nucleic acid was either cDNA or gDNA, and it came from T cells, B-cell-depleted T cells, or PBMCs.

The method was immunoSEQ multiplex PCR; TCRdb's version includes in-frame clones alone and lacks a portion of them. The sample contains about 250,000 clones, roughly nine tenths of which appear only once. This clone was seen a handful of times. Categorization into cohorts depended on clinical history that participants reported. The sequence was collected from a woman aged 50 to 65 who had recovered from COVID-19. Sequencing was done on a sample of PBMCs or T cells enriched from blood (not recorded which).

The CDR3 here is CASSSHQDRVNQPQHF. For the CDR3, the DNA is TGTGCCAGCAGTTCCCACCAAGACAGGGTAAATCAGCCCCAGCATTTT. The chain carries TRBV6-5 and TRBJ1-5; the match to TRBD1 covers 7 bases. Germline values: CDR1 MNHEY, CDR2 SVGAGI. Trimming cost V 4 bases and J 4 bases; bases outside gene matches: 10. The CDR3 is 16 amino acids.